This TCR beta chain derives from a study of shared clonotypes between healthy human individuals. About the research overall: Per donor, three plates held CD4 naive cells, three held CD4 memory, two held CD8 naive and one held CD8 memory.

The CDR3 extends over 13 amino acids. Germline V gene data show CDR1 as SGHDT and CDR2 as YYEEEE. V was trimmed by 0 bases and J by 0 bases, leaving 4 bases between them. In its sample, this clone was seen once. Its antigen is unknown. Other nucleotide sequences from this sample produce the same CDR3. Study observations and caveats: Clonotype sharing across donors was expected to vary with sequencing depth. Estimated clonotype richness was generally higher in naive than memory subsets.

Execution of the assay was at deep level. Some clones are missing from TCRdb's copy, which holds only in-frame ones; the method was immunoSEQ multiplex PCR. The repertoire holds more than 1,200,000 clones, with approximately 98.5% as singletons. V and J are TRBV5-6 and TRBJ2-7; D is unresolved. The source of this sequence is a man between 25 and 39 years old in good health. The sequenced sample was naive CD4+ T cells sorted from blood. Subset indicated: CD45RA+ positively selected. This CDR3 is CASSLGVSYEQYF. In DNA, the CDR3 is TGTGCCAGCAGCTTGGGGGTCTCCTACGAGCAGTACTTC.